This TCR beta chain was identified during a study of blood T cell repertoires in COVID-19. Across the whole study: The study drew acute and convalescent COVID-19 samples from the United States, Italy and Spain. Sources were T cells, B-cell-depleted T cells, or PBMCs; the material itself was cDNA or gDNA.

The V and J ends lost 6 bases and 5 bases, in that order; junction bases with no gene match: 7. The CDR3 is made up of 15 amino acids. Germline V CDR1 and CDR2: SEHNR, FQNEAQ (reference sequence). Per the study methods: From reference gene primer amplification, estimates of nucleated cell counts were derived. Measured with immunoSEQ multiplex PCR; TCRdb has only the in-frame clones, and not every one. V and J calls and clone size are as listed in that table; D and trimming were resolved from the DNA. The sample shows hundreds of thousands of clones, 88% of them seen only once. The TCR was taken from a woman in her thirties with acute or convalescent COVID-19. The V gene is TRBV7-9, the J gene TRBJ2-2; TRBD2 aligns across 9 bases. The sample taken for sequencing was peripheral blood. The CDR3 nucleotides read TGTGCCAGCAGGGTAGCGGGAGCCCCAACCGGGGAGCTGTTTTTT. Translated, it gives CASRVAGAPTGELFF.